The rows below give T cell receptor beta chains drawn from one sample of a study of T cells in Graves' hyperthyroidism and ophthalmopathy. Via MiXCR, TCRdb re-called the multiplex PCR reads, giving one row per CDR3 protein. The data hold 200,000 to 250,000 distinct CDR3 sequences, with approximately 23% observed a single time. Sequencing was performed on blood. All receptors derive from a woman between 35 and 50 years old with Graves' ophthalmopathy. Both conserved end residues are part of each CDR3.

>TRBV10-3|TRBJ1-1|11
CAISTGHGAFF
>TRBV28|TRBJ1-3|14
CASSFLHSGNTIYF
>TRBV28|TRBJ1-3|17
CASRSSGGLFIGNTIYF
>TRBV6-1|TRBJ2-5|13
CASSRTGAETQYF
>TRBV28|TRBJ1-2|13
CASSLETSYGYTF
>TRBV12-3/TRBV12-4|TRBJ1-1|15
CASSQGQGLDTEAFF
>TRBV7-3|TRBJ2-7|14
CASSPDPGAYEQYF
>TRBV12-3/TRBV12-4|TRBJ2-3|15
CASREGTGGADTQYF
>TRBV28|TRBJ1-2|15
CASSFRTGGLYGYTF
>TRBV7-2|TRBJ2-2|17
CASSLSTANWGTGELFF
>TRBV28|TRBJ1-2|12
CASSLRAWGYTF
>TRBV20-1|TRBJ1-6|13
CSADRAVNSPLHF
>TRBV27|TRBJ1-1|12
CASSFPTGEAFF
>TRBV7-8|TRBJ2-7|11
CASSSPNEQYF
>TRBV5-1|TRBJ2-4|13
CASSFLAGHIRYF
>TRBV5-1|TRBJ2-7|15
CASSFEDSGWGEQYF
>TRBV30|TRBJ2-5|13
CAWRTQGVETQYF
>TRBV19|TRBJ1-1|15
CASSSSLLGTTEAFF
>TRBV28|TRBJ2-5|14
CASSSGGFQETQYF
>TRBV27|TRBJ1-2|16
CASSLRGQGLGYGYTF
>TRBV6-1|TRBJ2-2|15
CASIQGPTNTGELFF
>TRBV6-1|TRBJ1-1|11
CASAPEIEAFF
>TRBV24-1|TRBJ2-7|12
CATSDLRDEQYF
>TRBV7-8|TRBJ2-6|18
CASSHRTGSFSGANVLTF
>TRBV6-5|TRBJ2-7|14
CASSPLAGVYEQYF
>TRBV5-1|TRBJ1-1|14
CASSGDREDTEAFF
>TRBV12-3/TRBV12-4|TRBJ1-3|15
CASSPLLEGGNTIYF
>TRBV5-1|TRBJ2-2|11
CASSEGGELFF
>TRBV5-1|TRBJ2-7|14
CASSLAVGLYEQYF
>TRBV18|TRBJ1-5|14
CASSQLDRDQPQHF
>TRBV12-3/TRBV12-4|TRBJ2-7|15
CASSLNTGAVYEQYF
>TRBV5-1|TRBJ1-1|16
CASSLEGFRLNTEAFF
>TRBV9|TRBJ2-3|15
CASSVVEASTDTQYF
>TRBV15|TRBJ2-7|14
CATSRDTGTSEQYF
>TRBV6-5|TRBJ1-2|11
CASMAVYGYTF
>TRBV19|TRBJ1-2|13
CASSTTVNYGYTF
>TRBV12-3/TRBV12-4|TRBJ2-4|14
CASSLAIFTDIQYF
>TRBV2|TRBJ2-7|12
CASLGAGYEQYF
>TRBV12-3/TRBV12-4|TRBJ1-1|14
CASTKFLGNTEAFF
>TRBV15|TRBJ2-2|17
CATSRDRGSSWTGELFF
>TRBV12-3/TRBV12-4|TRBJ2-7|14
CASRSRTGTHEQYF
>TRBV20-1|TRBJ1-1|12
CSVRGGGTEAFF
>TRBV27|TRBJ1-5|15
CASTPSGGGNQPQHF
>TRBV20-1|TRBJ2-5|14
CSADQGGNQETQYF
>TRBV19|TRBJ1-1|14
CASSMDPGDTEAFF
>TRBV6-2/TRBV6-3|TRBJ1-2|14
CASSTSGLSYGYTF